This TCR beta chain stems from a study of T cell repertoires in cytomegalovirus infection. Study at large: Based on public TCR beta signatures, there were indications of CMV infection and of a matching HLA type.

The table lists this clonotype with a few counts. Its antigen is unknown. TCRdb itself ran the reads through MiXCR, one entry per CDR3 protein. The table lists around 770,000 distinct CDR3 sequences, around 29% of them singletons. Germline V gives CDR1 MNHEY, CDR2 SMNVEV (reference sequence). The CDR3 spans 17 residues. V was pared by 3 bases and J by 3 bases, with 5 bases of the junction left unmatched. The receptor's source is a human donor in good health (CMV status not recorded). Some clones in this sample may be carry-over from other donors' samples. This chain joins TRBV27 and TRBJ2-2; 12 positions match TRBD1. The sample consisted of cultured CD8+ T cells from PBMCs, taken from culture after CMV antigen stimulation. The CDR3 DNA sequence: TGTGCCAGCAGTTTTGTGGGGACAGGGGGCGACACCGGGGAGCTGTTTTTT. Protein sequence: CASSFVGTGGDTGELFF.